These 5 T cell receptor beta chains were all obtained from the same sample, sequenced in a study of T cell changes during pregnancy in multiple sclerosis. Measured with immunoSEQ multiplex PCR; TCRdb has only the in-frame clones, and not every one. This sample yields around 80,000 clones, of which 94% are seen a single time; 0.95% to 1% belongs to the top ten. Sequencing used peripheral blood, obtained in the second trimester of pregnancy. These receptors came from a female donor in good health, enrolled as a control in a pregnancy study.

The chain is built from TRBV19 and TRBJ2-1; D might be TRBD1 (5 bases). The CDR3 is 14 residues long. V lost 7 bases to trimming and J lost 2 bases, with 12 bases between them. Looked up from germline, CDR1 is LNHDA and CDR2 is SQIVND (reference sequence). CDR3 protein: CASKRSGTYNEQFF. Written as DNA, the CDR3 is TGTGCCAGTAAGAGGTCAGGGACCTACAATGAGCAGTTCTTC.

The chain is built from TRBV28 and TRBJ1-2; TRBD1 is a possible D gene (5 bases). Germline CDR1 reads MDHEN; CDR2 reads SYDVKM. Between the trimmed V and J ends, which lost 5 bases and 8 bases, there was a span of 18 bases. CDR3 length equals 14 residues. The CDR3 nucleotides read TGTGCCAGCAGTCTGTCCGGGGGGTTTAAAGGCTACACCTTC. This translates into CASSLSGGFKGYTF.

CDR3: CASRQGMDTQYF. As DNA, the CDR3 is TGCGCCAGCAGACAGGGGATGGATACGCAGTATTTT. The chain has TRBV5-1 and TRBJ2-3; TRBD1 matches 7 bases. J lost 6 bases, V lost 5 bases, and 3 bases had no gene match. Germline V gene lookup returns CDR1 SGHRS and CDR2 YFSETQ. The CDR3 length is 12 residues.

The J gene is TRBJ2-2, the V gene TRBV29-1; D perhaps matches TRBD1 (6 bases). Germline assignment: CDR1 SQVTM and CDR2 ANQGSEA. V was clipped by 7 bases and J by 4 bases, with 10 bases between them. The CDR3 spans 12 residues. The CDR3 region is CSGEGGTGELFF. CDR3 DNA: TGCAGCGGAGAAGGGGGCACCGGGGAGCTGTTTTTT.

The gene calls are TRBV5-6 and TRBJ2-5; D not resolved. The CDR3 spans 12 residues. CDR1 is SGHDT, CDR2 YYEEEE, per germline. With 0 bases removed from V and 11 bases from J, the gap between germline ends came to 11 bases. DNA of the CDR3: TGTGCCAGCAGCTTGGTAAGTGGTGAGCAGTACTTC. It yields the protein CASSLVSGEQYF.